This T cell receptor beta chain was sequenced during a study of blood T cell repertoires in COVID-19. The overall study: There were acute and convalescent COVID-19 samples, and they came from the United States, Italy and Spain. Sample material is recorded as cDNA or gDNA derived from T cells, B-cell-depleted T cells, or PBMCs.

Original methodology: Researchers report that nucleated cell counts were estimated from reference gene primer amplification. The assay was immunoSEQ multiplex PCR, and TCRdb's table has in-frame clones only and misses some. V, J and clone size were drawn from that table, and D and trimming were deduced from the DNA. Among roughly 65,000 clones, roughly 77% were seen once, and the ten largest hold around 14%. Trimming took 4 bases from V and 9 from J, leaving 16 bases between them. The CDR3 consists of 13 residues. CDR1 SGDLS and CDR2 YYNGEE come from the germline V gene. This sequence joins TRBV9 and TRBJ2-5; possible D gene TRBD1, 6 bases. This sequence was found in an elderly man with acute or convalescent COVID-19. The sample consisted of peripheral blood. The CDR3 here is CASSYTGSAAQYF. CDR3 nucleotide sequence: TGTGCCAGCAGCTACACAGGGAGCGCGGCCCAGTACTTC.